This T cell receptor beta chain was sequenced for a study of siplizumab effects on memory and regulatory T cells. Broader study findings: Mappable alloreactive CD4+ clones were on average 68.8% Treg-derived with siplizumab, approximately 30% in controls. Naive T cells apparently outstripped memory cells in diversity and seemed major alloresponse contributors. Alloreactive sequences that could be traced to unstimulated CD4+ memory cells showed a significant reduction under siplizumab.

Assays covered around 10^5 TCR templates per sample. TCRdb's copy holds only in-frame clones and misses some; the assay was immunoSEQ multiplex PCR. The sample records about 50,000 clones, 93% being singletons. In germline, CDR1 is MNHEY, CDR2 SMNVEV (reference sequence). The CDR3 runs 14 residues. Trimming took 5 bases from V and 7 from J; bases not matched to a gene: 8. A word on this clone: Antigen specificity is unknown.

The clonotype originates from a human donor in good health. What was sequenced was CD8+ T cells sorted from blood. V gene TRBV27 combines with J gene TRBJ2-1; the match to TRBD2 covers 7 bases. CDR3 protein: CASSPAGDTNEQFF. CDR3 in DNA: TGTGCCAGCAGTCCTGCGGGAGACACAAATGAGCAGTTCTTC.